Here is one T cell receptor (beta chain) with its context. What it recognizes is unknown. This sample stems from a study of cytomegalovirus exposure and HLA in healthy donors. The study's findings and limits: A highly shared variant cluster was judged a likely technical artifact. Relative to equally common others, HLA-associated TCR beta chains showed greater clonal expansion in a later analysis.

A multiplex PCR was run with 60 Vbeta primers and 13 Jbeta primers. Here immunoSEQ multiplex PCR was the method, and the copy in TCRdb shows in-frame clones only, minus some. This sample has 100,000 to 150,000 clones; over 70% occur once, and the top ten carry about 1.8%. Germline V gene sequence: CDR1 SNHLY, CDR2 FYNNEI. The CDR3 is 14 amino acids. J lost 0 bases, V lost 10 bases, and 9 bases had no gene match. This sequence joins TRBV2 and TRBJ2-7; 7 nucleotides match TRBD1. The sample taken for sequencing was PBMCs. This TCR came from a woman in her 40s in good health and CMV-seronegative. CDR3: CATSPRDSSYEQYF. In DNA form, the CDR3 reads TGTGCCACCAGCCCCCGGGACAGCTCCTACGAGCAGTACTTC.